This TCR beta chain was retrieved from a study of T cells after yellow fever vaccination. Notes on the study in general: Repertoires sorted by FACS could include abundant clonotypes that are contaminants from the bulk population. Most primary-vaccination clones recurred post-booster (around 97% CD4, roughly 87% CD8).

As concerns this clonotype: What it recognizes is unknown.

The study made its TCR cDNA through 5'RACE template switching. That step introduced a universal primer site along with UMIs. TCRdb itself ran the 5' RACE reads through MiXCR, one entry per CDR3 protein. There are 150,000 or so distinct CDR3 sequences in the sample; roughly a tenth occur only once, and roughly 40% lies in the top ten. J gave up 0 bases and V 0 bases, and 5 bases lay outside the gene matches. The germline V gene has CDR1 KGHSH and CDR2 LQKENI. The CDR3 is 17 residues long. The TCR comes from a young man who received the YFV17D yellow fever vaccine. This chain connects TRBV18 to TRBJ2-1; 7 bases are a match to TRBD1. The sample was CD8+ T cells sorted from PBMCs, taken 45 days after the yellow fever booster vaccination. The CDR3 DNA follows: TGTGCCAGCTCACCACCGCTCCAGGGGGACTCCTACAATGAGCAGTTCTTC. Protein: CASSPPLQGDSYNEQFF.